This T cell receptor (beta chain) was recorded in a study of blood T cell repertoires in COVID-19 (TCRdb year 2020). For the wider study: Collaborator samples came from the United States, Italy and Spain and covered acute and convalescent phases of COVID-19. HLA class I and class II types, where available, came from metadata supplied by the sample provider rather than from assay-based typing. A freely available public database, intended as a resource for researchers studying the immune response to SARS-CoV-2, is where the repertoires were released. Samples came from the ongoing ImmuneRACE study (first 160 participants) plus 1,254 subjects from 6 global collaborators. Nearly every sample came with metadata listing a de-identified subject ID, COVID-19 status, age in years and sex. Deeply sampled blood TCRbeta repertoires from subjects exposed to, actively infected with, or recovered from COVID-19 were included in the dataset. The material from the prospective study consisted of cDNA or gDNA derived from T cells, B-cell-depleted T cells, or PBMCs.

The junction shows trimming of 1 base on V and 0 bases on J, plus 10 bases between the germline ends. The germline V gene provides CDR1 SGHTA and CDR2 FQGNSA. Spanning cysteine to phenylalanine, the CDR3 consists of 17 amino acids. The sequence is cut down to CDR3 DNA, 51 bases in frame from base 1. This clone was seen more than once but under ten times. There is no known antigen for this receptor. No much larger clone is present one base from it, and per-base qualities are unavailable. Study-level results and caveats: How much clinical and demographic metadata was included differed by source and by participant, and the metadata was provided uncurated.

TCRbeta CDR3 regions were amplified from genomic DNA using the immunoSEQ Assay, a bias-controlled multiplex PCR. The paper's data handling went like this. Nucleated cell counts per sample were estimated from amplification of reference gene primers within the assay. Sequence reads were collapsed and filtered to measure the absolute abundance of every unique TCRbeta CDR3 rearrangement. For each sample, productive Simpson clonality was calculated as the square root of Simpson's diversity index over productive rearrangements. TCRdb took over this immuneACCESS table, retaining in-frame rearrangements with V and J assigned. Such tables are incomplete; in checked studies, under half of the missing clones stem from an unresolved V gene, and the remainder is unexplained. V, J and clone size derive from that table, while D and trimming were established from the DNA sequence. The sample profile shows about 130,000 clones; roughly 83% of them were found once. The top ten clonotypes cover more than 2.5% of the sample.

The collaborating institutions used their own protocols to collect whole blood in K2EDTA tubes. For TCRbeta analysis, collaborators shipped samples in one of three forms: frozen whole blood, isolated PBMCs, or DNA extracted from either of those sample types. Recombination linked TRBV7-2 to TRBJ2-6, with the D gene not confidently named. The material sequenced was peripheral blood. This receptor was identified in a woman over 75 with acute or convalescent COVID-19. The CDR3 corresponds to CASSLGIFFSGANVLTF. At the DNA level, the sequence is TGTGCCAGCAGCTTAGGTATCTTTTTCTCTGGGGCCAACGTCCTGACTTTC.